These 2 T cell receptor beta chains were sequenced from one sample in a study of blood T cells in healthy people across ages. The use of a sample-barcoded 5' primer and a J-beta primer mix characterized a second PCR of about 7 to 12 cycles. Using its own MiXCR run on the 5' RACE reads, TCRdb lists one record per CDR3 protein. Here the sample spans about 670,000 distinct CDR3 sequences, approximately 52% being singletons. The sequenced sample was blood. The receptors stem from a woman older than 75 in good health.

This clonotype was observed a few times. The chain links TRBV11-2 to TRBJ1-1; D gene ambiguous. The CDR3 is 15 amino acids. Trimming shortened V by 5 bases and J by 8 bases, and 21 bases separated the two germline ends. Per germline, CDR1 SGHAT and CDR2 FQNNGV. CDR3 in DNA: TGTGCCAGCAGCCCCGCGGGAGGCTCAAGATCCGAAGCTTTCTTT. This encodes CASSPAGGSRSEAFF.

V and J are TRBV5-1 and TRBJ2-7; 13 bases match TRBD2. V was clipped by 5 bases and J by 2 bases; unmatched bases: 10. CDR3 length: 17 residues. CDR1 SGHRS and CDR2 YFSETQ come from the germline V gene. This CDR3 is CASRRSGLAGETYEQYF. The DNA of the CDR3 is TGCGCCAGCAGGCGCTCCGGACTAGCGGGGGAAACCTACGAGCAGTACTTC.